This TCR beta chain was found in a study of cytomegalovirus exposure and HLA in healthy donors. Study conclusions and caveats: Of the V segments, some could not be distinguished, including TRBV6-2 and TRBV6-3, and were excluded.

This CDR3 comprises 13 residues. In germline, CDR1 is MNHEY, CDR2 SMNVEV (reference sequence). V shed 6 bases and J shed 2 bases, with 9 bases lying between them. The primer mix had 60 Vbeta and 13 Jbeta primers. Measured with immunoSEQ multiplex PCR; TCRdb has only the in-frame clones, and not every one. The sample has 100,000 to 150,000 clones; roughly 80% are singletons. As for this clone: Its matching antigen is unknown.

V is TRBV27 and J is TRBJ2-3, with no clear D. This sequence originates from a man between 50 and 59 years old in good health and CMV-seropositive. The sample was PBMCs. This chain's CDR3 is CASSPLNTDTQYF. In DNA, the CDR3 is TGTGCCAGCAGCCCACTTAACACAGATACGCAGTATTTT.